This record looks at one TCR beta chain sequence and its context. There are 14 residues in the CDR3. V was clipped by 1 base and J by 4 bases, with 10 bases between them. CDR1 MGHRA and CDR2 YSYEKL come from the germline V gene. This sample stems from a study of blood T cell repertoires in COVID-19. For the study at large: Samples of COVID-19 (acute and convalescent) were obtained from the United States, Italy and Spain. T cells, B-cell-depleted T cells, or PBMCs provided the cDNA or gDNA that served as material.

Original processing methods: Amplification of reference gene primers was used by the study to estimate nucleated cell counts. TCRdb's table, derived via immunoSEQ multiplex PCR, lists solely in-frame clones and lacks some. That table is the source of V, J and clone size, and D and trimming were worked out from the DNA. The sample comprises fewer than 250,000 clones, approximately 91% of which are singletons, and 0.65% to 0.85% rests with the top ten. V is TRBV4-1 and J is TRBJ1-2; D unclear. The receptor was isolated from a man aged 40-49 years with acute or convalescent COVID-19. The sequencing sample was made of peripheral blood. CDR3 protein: CASSQGGGRYGYTF. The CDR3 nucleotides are TGCGCCAGCAGCCAAGGGGGAGGCCGCTATGGCTACACCTTC.